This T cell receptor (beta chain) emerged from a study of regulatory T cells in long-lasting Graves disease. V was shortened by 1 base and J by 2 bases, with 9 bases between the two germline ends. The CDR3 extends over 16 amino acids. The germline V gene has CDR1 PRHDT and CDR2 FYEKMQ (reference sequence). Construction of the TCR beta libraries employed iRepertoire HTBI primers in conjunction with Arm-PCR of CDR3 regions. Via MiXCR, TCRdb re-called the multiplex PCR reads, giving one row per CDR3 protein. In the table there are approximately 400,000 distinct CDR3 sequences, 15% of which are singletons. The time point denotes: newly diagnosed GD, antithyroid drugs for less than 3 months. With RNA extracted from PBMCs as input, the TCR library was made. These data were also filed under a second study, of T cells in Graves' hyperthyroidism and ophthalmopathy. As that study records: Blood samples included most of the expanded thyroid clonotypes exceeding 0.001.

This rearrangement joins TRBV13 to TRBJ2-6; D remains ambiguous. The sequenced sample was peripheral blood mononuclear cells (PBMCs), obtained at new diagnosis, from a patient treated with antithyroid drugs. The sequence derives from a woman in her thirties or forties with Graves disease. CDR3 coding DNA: TGTGCCAGCAGCTTAGAGGGTGGGGCTGGGGCCAACGTCCTGACTTTC. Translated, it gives CASSLEGGAGANVLTF. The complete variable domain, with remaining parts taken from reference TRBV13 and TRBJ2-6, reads AAGVIQSPRHLIKEKRETATLKCYPIPRHDTVYWYQQGPGQDPQFLISFYEKMQSDKGSIPDRFSAQQFSDYHSELNMSSLELGDSALYFCASSLEGGAGANVLTFGAGSRLTVL.